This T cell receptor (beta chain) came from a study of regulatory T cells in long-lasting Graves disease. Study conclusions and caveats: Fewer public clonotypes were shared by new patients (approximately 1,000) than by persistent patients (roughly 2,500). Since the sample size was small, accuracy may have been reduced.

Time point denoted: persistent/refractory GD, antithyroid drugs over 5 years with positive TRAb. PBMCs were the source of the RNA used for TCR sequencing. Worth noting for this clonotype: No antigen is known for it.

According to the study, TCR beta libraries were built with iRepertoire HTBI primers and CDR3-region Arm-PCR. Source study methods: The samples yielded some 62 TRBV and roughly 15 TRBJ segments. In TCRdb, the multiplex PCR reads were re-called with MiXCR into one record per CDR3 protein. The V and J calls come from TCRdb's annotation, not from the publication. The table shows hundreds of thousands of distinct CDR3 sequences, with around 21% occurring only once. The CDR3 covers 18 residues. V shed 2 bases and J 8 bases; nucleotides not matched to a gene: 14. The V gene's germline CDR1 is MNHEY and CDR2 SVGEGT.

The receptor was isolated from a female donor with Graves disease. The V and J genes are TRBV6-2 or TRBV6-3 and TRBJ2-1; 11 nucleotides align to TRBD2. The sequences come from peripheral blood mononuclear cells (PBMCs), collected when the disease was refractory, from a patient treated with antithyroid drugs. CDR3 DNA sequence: TGTGCCAGCAGTTACGTCGGACTAGCGGGCGCACCTGGCCATGAGCAGTTCTTC. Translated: CASSYVGLAGAPGHEQFF.